This record covers a single T cell receptor (beta chain). The antigen is undetermined. This sample stems from a study of monozygotic twins with cystic fibrosis. Findings and caveats of the study: The repertoire was suggested to be naive-dominated, clonality median roughly 0.0091.

CDR1 and CDR2 (germline): LNHDA, SQIVND (reference sequence). This CDR3 has 14 amino acids. V gave up 6 bases and J gave up 4 bases; unmatched junction bases: 7. Produced via immunoSEQ multiplex PCR; TCRdb's table is partial and in-frame only. The data show under 20,000 clones, more than 80% seen once. The sample was blood. The clonotype originates from a girl aged 2 to 10 with cystic fibrosis. This sequence joins TRBV19 and TRBJ1-1, with 8 bases that match TRBD1. The CDR3 DNA reads TGTGCCAGTAGCAGCGACAGGGGTGTCACTGAAGCTTTCTTT. Its translation is CASSSDRGVTEAFF.